These T cell receptor beta chains were read from a single sample in a study of Ad26.COV2.S vaccination and SARS-CoV-2 variants. TCRdb's table, derived via immunoSEQ multiplex PCR, lists solely in-frame clones and lacks some. Of a few hundred thousand clones in the sample, about 90% were seen once. Sequenced here: peripheral blood, sampled in a trial of Ad26.COV2.S vaccine versus placebo. The receptors derive from a person between 18 and 60 years old who received the Ad26.COV2.S COVID-19 vaccine or a placebo. CDR3s include the opening cysteine and the closing phenylalanine or tryptophan. The D gene is left open where the match is weak. Size values are once, few and many counts, or a class for expanded clones, and some rows have none.

D: .; J: TRBJ1-2; V: TRBV7-9; length: 14; size: .; DNA: TGTGCCAGCAGCTTAGATGTCTGGGAAAATGGCTACACCTTC; CDR3: CASSLDVWENGYTF
D: .; J: TRBJ1-1; V: TRBV10-3; length: 11; size: .; DNA: TGTGCCATCAGTGAGTTGACAGGCGCTTTCTTT; CDR3: CAISELTGAFF
D: .; J: TRBJ1-6; V: TRBV15; length: 16; size: .; DNA: TGTGCCACCAGCAGAGATGAAACGTGGTACAATTCACCCCTCCACTTT; CDR3: CATSRDETWYNSPLHF
D: .; J: TRBJ2-5; V: TRBV12-3/TRBV12-4; length: 13; size: .; DNA: TGTGCCAGCAGTTCTACTAGCATAGAGACCCAGTACTTC; CDR3: CASSSTSIETQYF
D: TRBD1; J: TRBJ2-7; V: TRBV7-6; length: 15; size: .; DNA: TGTGCCAGCAGCTTACGACAGGGGGGGGCCTACGAGCAGTACTTC; CDR3: CASSLRQGGAYEQYF
D: .; J: TRBJ1-3; V: TRBV5-6; length: 17; size: .; DNA: TGTGCCAGCAGCCTCCCCGGGACAAGTTCCTCTGGAAACACCATATATTTT; CDR3: CASSLPGTSSSGNTIYF
D: .; J: TRBJ2-5; V: TRBV11-2; length: 15; size: .; DNA: TGTGCCAGCAGTTGGGATAGGGGGGAAGGTGAGACCCAGTACTTC; CDR3: CASSWDRGEGETQYF
D: .; J: TRBJ1-3; V: TRBV2; length: 12; size: .; DNA: TGTGCCAGCAGTGCCAGGGGAAACACCATATATTTT; CDR3: CASSARGNTIYF
D: .; J: TRBJ2-1; V: TRBV7-9; length: 17; size: once; DNA: TGTGCCAGCAGCTTAGGGACTAAGAGTTTGGACTACGATGAGCAGTTCTTC; CDR3: CASSLGTKSLDYDEQFF
D: TRBD1; J: TRBJ2-7; V: TRBV2; length: 14; size: .; DNA: TGTGCCAGCAGGGCGGGACAGGGGAAATACGAGCAGTACTTC; CDR3: CASRAGQGKYEQYF
D: .; J: TRBJ2-1; V: TRBV10-2; length: 12; size: .; DNA: TGCGCCAGCAGCCCCGGTTACAATGAGCAGTTCTTC; CDR3: CASSPGYNEQFF
D: .; J: TRBJ1-4; V: TRBV7-6; length: 15; size: .; DNA: TGTGCCAGCAGCGCTACAGGAGCAACTAATGAAAAACTGTTTTTT; CDR3: CASSATGATNEKLFF
D: TRBD1; J: TRBJ2-7; V: TRBV6-5; length: 15; size: .; DNA: TGTGCCAGCAGTTACCGGACAGGGAGGCGGAACGAGCAGTACTTC; CDR3: CASSYRTGRRNEQYF
D: .; J: TRBJ1-2; V: TRBV3-1/TRBV3-2; length: 15; size: .; DNA: TGTGCCAGCAGCCAAGCGGGTAGGGGTGGCTATGGCTACACCTTC; CDR3: CASSQAGRGGYGYTF
D: TRBD1; J: TRBJ2-7; V: TRBV19; length: 13; size: .; DNA: TGTGCCAGTAGTAGGGCAGGGGGCTACGAGCAGTACTTC; CDR3: CASSRAGGYEQYF
D: .; J: TRBJ2-2; V: TRBV5-1; length: 15; size: .; DNA: TGCGCCAGCAGCTTGAGAGAGGAGAACACCGGGGAGCTGTTTTTT; CDR3: CASSLREENTGELFF
D: .; J: TRBJ1-2; V: TRBV5-5; length: 11; size: .; DNA: TGTGCCAGCAGCTTCGGCTATGGCTACACCTTC; CDR3: CASSFGYGYTF
D: .; J: TRBJ1-1; V: TRBV9; length: 14; size: .; DNA: TGTGCCAGCAGCGCCGAATGGGGGAACACTGAAGCTTTCTTT; CDR3: CASSAEWGNTEAFF
D: TRBD1; J: TRBJ1-2; V: TRBV5-1; length: 14; size: .; DNA: TGCGCCAGCAGCCTTCTTGGACAGGGCTATGGCTACACCTTC; CDR3: CASSLLGQGYGYTF
D: TRBD1; J: TRBJ1-2; V: TRBV5-5; length: 17; size: .; DNA: TGTGCCAGCAACCATTGGGACAGGGGAATAGCTAACTATGGCTACACCTTC; CDR3: CASNHWDRGIANYGYTF
D: .; J: TRBJ2-2; V: TRBV7-8; length: 18; size: .; DNA: TGTGCCAGCAGCTTAGCGCGAAGGGGGGGCCGGCACACCGGGGAGCTGTTTTTT; CDR3: CASSLARRGGRHTGELFF
D: .; J: TRBJ2-2; V: TRBV5-1; length: 15; size: .; DNA: TGCGCCAGCAGGTTTACGACAGCGAACACCGGGGAGCTGTTTTTT; CDR3: CASRFTTANTGELFF
D: .; J: TRBJ1-5; V: TRBV7-9; length: 14; size: .; DNA: TGTGCCAGCAGCTTAGTGGGGGACAATCAGCCCCAGCATTTT; CDR3: CASSLVGDNQPQHF
D: .; J: TRBJ1-5; V: TRBV12-3/TRBV12-4; length: 13; size: .; DNA: TGTGCCAGCAGGGGCGGGGGGGGCCAGCCCCAGCATTTT; CDR3: CASRGGGGQPQHF
D: .; J: TRBJ1-2; V: TRBV3-1/TRBV3-2; length: 15; size: .; DNA: TGTGCCAGCAGCCAATTTGACACCGGAAACTATGGCTACACCTTC; CDR3: CASSQFDTGNYGYTF
D: TRBD1; J: TRBJ1-4; V: TRBV7-6; length: 14; size: few; DNA: TGTGCCAGCAGCTTTGGACAGGGGGTAGAAAAACTGTTTTTT; CDR3: CASSFGQGVEKLFF
D: TRBD1; J: TRBJ1-6; V: TRBV4-1; length: 17; size: .; DNA: TGCGCCAGCAGCCAAGATCAGGGGGGTTCCCATAATTCACCCCTCCACTTT; CDR3: CASSQDQGGSHNSPLHF
D: .; J: TRBJ1-3; V: TRBV19; length: 15; size: .; DNA: TGTGCCAGTAGTACACACAGTCGGAGCGGAAACACCATATATTTT; CDR3: CASSTHSRSGNTIYF
D: .; J: TRBJ1-1; V: TRBV10-3; length: 12; size: .; DNA: TGTGCCATCAGTGACTTGAACACTGAAGCTTTCTTT; CDR3: CAISDLNTEAFF
D: .; J: TRBJ1-5; V: TRBV28; length: 14; size: .; DNA: TGTGCCAGCAGTTTTCGGGTTCCCAATCAGCCCCAGCATTTT; CDR3: CASSFRVPNQPQHF
D: .; J: TRBJ1-6; V: TRBV21-1; length: 15; size: .; DNA: TGTGCCAGCAGCAAATGGGGACAGAAACATTCACCCCTCCACTTT; CDR3: CASSKWGQKHSPLHF
D: TRBD2; J: TRBJ2-2; V: TRBV19; length: 18; size: .; DNA: TGTGCCAGTAGTATTCTCGTGGGAAGCGGGGGGGCCACCGGGGAGCTGTTTTTT; CDR3: CASSILVGSGGATGELFF
D: TRBD1; J: TRBJ1-2; V: TRBV19; length: 12; size: .; DNA: TGTGCCAGTAGAACAGGGGCACGGGGCTACACCTTC; CDR3: CASRTGARGYTF
D: .; J: TRBJ1-1; V: TRBV27; length: 16; size: .; DNA: TGTGCCAGCAGTTTCGGGCCCCTCGGAATGAACACTGAAGCTTTCTTT; CDR3: CASSFGPLGMNTEAFF
D: .; J: TRBJ2-2; V: TRBV5-1; length: 13; size: .; DNA: TGCGCCAGCAGCTCACAGGGTTCCGAGGAGCTGTTTTTT; CDR3: CASSSQGSEELFF
D: .; J: TRBJ1-2; V: TRBV29-1; length: 12; size: .; DNA: TGCAGCGTTGAATGTCCGGAGGGGGGCTACACCTTC; CDR3: CSVECPEGGYTF
D: TRBD1; J: TRBJ1-4; V: TRBV11-2; length: 17; size: .; DNA: TGTGCCAGCAGCCCCAGCTTACCGGGACAGGGGTATGAAAAACTGTTTTTT; CDR3: CASSPSLPGQGYEKLFF
D: .; J: TRBJ1-2; V: TRBV18; length: 16; size: .; DNA: TGTGCCAGCTCACCACCACTGGGGTCGGCTAACTATGGCTACACCTTC; CDR3: CASSPPLGSANYGYTF
D: .; J: TRBJ1-1; V: TRBV7-9; length: 15; size: .; DNA: TGTGCCAGCAGCTCCACCGACAGGAAGAACACTGAAGCTTTCTTT; CDR3: CASSSTDRKNTEAFF
D: .; J: TRBJ1-5; V: TRBV5-6; length: 16; size: .; DNA: TGTGCCAGCAGCTTGGGTTCGGGTTATAGCAATCAGCCCCAGCATTTT; CDR3: CASSLGSGYSNQPQHF
D: TRBD1; J: TRBJ2-2; V: TRBV5-6; length: 15; size: .; DNA: TGTGCCAGCAGCTACGACAGGGTTCGAACCGGGGAGCTGTTTTTT; CDR3: CASSYDRVRTGELFF